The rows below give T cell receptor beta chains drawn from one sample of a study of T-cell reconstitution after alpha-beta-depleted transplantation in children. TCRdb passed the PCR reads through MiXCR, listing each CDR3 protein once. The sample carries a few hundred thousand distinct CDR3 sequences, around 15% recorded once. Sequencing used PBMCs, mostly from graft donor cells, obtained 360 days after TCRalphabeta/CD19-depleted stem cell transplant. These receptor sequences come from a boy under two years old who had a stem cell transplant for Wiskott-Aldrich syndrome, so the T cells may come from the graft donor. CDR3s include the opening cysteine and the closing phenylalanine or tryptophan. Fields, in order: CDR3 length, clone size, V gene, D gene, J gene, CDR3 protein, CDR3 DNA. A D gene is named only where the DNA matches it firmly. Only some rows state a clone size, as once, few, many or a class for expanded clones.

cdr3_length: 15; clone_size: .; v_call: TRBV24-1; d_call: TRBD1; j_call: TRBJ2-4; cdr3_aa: CATSETGGLGNIQYF; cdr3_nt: TGTGCCACCAGTGAAACAGGGGGCTTAGGAAACATTCAGTACTTC
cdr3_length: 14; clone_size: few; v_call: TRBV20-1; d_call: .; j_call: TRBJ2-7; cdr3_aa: CSAKPGTSTYEQYF; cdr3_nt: TGCAGTGCTAAGCCCGGGACATCTACCTACGAGCAGTACTTC
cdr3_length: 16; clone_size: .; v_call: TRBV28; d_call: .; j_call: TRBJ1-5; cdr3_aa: CASSLQLGADNQPQHF; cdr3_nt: TGTGCCAGCAGTTTACAATTAGGGGCCGACAATCAGCCCCAGCATTTT
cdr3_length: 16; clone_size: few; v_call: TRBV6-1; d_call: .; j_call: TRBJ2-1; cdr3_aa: CASTHIGVSRDNEQFF; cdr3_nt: TGTGCCAGCACCCACATAGGGGTGTCTCGGGACAATGAGCAGTTCTTC
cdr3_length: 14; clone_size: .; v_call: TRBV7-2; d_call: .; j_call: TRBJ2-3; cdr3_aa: CASSFDSFRDTQYF; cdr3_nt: TGTGCCAGCAGCTTTGATTCATTTCGAGATACGCAGTATTTT
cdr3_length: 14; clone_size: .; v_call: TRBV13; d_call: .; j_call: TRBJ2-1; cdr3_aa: CASSLYPSDTQQFF; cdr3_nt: TGTGCCAGCAGCTTATACCCCTCGGACACTCAGCAGTTCTTC
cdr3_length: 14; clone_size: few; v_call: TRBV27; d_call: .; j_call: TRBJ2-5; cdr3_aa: CASSSQGGLSTQYF; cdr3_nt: TGTGCCAGCAGTTCTCAGGGGGGGTTGAGCACCCAGTACTTC
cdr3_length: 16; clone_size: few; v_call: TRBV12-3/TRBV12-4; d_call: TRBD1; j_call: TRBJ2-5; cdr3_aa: CASSLGDRGFQETQYF; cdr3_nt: TGTGCCAGCAGTTTGGGGGACAGGGGCTTCCAAGAGACCCAGTACTTC
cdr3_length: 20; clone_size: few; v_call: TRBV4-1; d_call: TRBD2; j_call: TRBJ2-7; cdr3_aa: CASSQASPLGLAGGNYEQYF; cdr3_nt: TGCGCCAGCAGCCAAGCTTCGCCCCTCGGCCTAGCGGGGGGTAATTACGAGCAGTACTTC
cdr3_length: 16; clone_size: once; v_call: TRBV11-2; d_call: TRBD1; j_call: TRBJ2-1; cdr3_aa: CASSLIPGQQGHEQFF; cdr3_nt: TGTGCCAGCAGCTTGATCCCGGGACAGCAGGGGCATGAGCAGTTCTTC
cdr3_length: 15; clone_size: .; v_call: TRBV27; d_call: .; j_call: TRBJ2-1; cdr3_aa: CASSFVGALYNEQFF; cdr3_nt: TGTGCCAGCAGTTTTGTGGGCGCCTTGTACAATGAGCAGTTCTTC
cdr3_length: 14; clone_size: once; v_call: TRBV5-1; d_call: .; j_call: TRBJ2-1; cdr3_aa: CASSKGGSYNEQFF; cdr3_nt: TGCGCCAGCAGCAAGGGTGGTTCCTACAATGAGCAGTTCTTC
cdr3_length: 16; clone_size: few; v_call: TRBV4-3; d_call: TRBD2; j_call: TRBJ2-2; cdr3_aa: CASSQAPGRGTGELFF; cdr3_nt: TGCGCCAGCAGCCAAGCCCCAGGGAGGGGCACCGGGGAGCTGTTTTTT
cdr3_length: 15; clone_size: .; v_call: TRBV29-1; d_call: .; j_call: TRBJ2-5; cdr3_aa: CSVDKGSGFQETQYF; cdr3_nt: TGCAGCGTTGATAAAGGGTCGGGTTTCCAAGAGACCCAGTACTTC
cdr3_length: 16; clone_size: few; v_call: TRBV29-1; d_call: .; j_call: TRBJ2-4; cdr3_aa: CSVEQGIGVAKNIQYF; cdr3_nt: TGCAGCGTTGAACAGGGCATAGGGGTAGCCAAAAACATTCAGTACTTC
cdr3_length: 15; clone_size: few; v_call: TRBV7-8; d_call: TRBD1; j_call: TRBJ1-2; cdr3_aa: CASTPRGQGGSGYTF; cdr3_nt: TGTGCCAGCACCCCGAGAGGACAGGGGGGGTCTGGCTACACCTTC
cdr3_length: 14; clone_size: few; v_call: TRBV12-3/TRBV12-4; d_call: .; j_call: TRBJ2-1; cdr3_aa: CASSRTSSYNEQFF; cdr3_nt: TGTGCCAGCAGCCGGACCAGCTCCTACAATGAGCAGTTCTTC
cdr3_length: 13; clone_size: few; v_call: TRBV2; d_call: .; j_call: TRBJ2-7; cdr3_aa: CASSEARYYEQYF; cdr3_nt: TGTGCCAGCAGTGAAGCGCGATATTACGAGCAGTACTTC
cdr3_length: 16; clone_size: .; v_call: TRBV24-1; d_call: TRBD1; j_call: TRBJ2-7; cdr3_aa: CATSDGGQGTPYEQYF; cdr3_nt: TGTGCCACCAGTGACGGGGGACAGGGGACCCCCTACGAGCAGTACTTC
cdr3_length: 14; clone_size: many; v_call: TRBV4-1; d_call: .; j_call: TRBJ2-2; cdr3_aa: CASSQPLAAGELFF; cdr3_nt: TGCGCCAGCAGCCAGCCCCTAGCTGCCGGGGAGCTGTTTTTT
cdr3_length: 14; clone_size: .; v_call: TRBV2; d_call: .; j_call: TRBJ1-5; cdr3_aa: CASTAGRQNQPQHF; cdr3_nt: TGTGCCAGCACCGCAGGGAGGCAGAATCAGCCCCAGCATTTT
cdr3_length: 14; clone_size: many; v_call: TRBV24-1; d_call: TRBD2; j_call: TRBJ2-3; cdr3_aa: CATSGGGDPDTQYF; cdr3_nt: TGTGCCACCAGTGGCGGGGGGGACCCGGATACGCAGTATTTT
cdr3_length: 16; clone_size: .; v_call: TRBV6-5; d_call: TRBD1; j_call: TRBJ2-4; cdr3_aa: CASTFTGTVAKNIQYF; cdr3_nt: TGTGCCAGCACTTTTACCGGGACAGTAGCCAAAAACATTCAGTACTTC
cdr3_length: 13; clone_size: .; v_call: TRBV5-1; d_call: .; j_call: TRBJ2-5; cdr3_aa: CASSGRIQETQYF; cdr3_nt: TGCGCCAGCAGCGGACGGATCCAAGAGACCCAGTACTTC
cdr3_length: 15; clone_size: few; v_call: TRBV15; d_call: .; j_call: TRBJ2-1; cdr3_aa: CATSRQRPSYNEQFF; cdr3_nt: TGTGCCACCAGCAGACAAAGGCCCTCATACAATGAGCAGTTCTTC
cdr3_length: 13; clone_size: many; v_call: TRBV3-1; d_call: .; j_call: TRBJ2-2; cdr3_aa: CASSPPGAGELFF; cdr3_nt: TGTGCCAGCAGCCCGCCAGGAGCCGGGGAGCTGTTTTTT
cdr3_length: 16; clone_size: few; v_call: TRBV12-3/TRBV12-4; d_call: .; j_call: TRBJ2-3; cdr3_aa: CASSFRAAASTDTQYF; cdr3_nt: TGTGCCAGCAGTTTCAGGGCAGCCGCTAGCACAGATACGCAGTATTTT
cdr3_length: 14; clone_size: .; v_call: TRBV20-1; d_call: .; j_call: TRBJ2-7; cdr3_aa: CSAQRPGSVGEQYF; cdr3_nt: TGCAGTGCTCAGAGGCCCGGGTCCGTGGGCGAGCAGTACTTC
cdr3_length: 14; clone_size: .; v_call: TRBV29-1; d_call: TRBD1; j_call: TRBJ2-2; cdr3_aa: CSVQGRFRTGELFF; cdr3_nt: TGCAGCGTACAGGGGCGGTTCCGCACCGGGGAGCTGTTTTTT
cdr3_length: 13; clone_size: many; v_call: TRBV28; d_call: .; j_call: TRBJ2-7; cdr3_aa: CASSLWRNYEQYF; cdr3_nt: TGTGCCAGCAGTTTATGGAGGAACTACGAGCAGTACTTC
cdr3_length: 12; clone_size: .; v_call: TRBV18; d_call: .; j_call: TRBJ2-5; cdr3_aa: CASSLGLQTQYF; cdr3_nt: TGTGCCAGCTCCTTAGGTTTACAGACCCAGTACTTC
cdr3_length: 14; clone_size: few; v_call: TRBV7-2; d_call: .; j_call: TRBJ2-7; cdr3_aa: CASSPRVTLYEQYF; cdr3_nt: TGTGCCAGCAGCCCCCGGGTCACTCTCTACGAGCAGTACTTC
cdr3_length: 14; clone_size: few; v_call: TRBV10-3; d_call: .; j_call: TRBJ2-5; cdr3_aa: CAISESIRQETQYF; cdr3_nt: TGTGCCATCAGTGAGTCGATTAGGCAAGAGACCCAGTACTTC
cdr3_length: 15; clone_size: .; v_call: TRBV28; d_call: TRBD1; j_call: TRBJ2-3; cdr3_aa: CASSFGQGRTDTQYF; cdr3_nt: TGTGCCAGCAGTTTCGGACAGGGACGCACAGATACGCAGTATTTT
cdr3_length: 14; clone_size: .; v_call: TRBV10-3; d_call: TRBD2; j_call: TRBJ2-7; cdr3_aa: CAISQGLLYYEQYF; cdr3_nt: TGTGCCATCAGCCAGGGACTACTCTACTACGAGCAGTACTTC
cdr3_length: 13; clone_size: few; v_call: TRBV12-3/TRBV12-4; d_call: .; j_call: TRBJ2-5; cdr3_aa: CASSLWLRETQYF; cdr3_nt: TGTGCCAGCAGTTTGTGGCTGAGGGAGACCCAGTACTTC
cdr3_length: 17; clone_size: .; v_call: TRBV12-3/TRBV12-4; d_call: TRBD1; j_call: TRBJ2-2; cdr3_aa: CASSFSGTGKNTGELFF; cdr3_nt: TGTGCCAGCAGTTTTTCCGGGACAGGGAAAAACACCGGGGAGCTGTTTTTT
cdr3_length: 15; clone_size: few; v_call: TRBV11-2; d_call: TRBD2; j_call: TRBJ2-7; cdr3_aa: CASSTYTSGESEQYF; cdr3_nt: TGTGCCAGCAGCACCTACACTAGCGGGGAATCCGAGCAGTACTTC
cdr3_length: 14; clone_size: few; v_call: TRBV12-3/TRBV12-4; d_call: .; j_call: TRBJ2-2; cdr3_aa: CASTRHPNTGELFF; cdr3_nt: TGTGCCAGCACGCGACATCCGAACACCGGGGAGCTGTTTTTT
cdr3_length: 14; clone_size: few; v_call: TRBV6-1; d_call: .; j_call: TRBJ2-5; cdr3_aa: CASSPGVVRKTQYF; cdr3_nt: TGTGCCAGCAGTCCAGGGGTGGTAAGGAAGACCCAGTACTTC
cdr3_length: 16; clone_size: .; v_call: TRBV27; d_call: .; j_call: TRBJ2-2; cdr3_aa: CASSLAPLSNTGELFF; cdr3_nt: TGTGCCAGCAGTTTGGCTCCGTTGTCGAACACCGGGGAGCTGTTTTTT
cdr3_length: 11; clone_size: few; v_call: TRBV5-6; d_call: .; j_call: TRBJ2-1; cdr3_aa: CASSLGVWQFF; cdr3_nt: TGTGCCAGCAGCTTGGGGGTATGGCAGTTCTTC
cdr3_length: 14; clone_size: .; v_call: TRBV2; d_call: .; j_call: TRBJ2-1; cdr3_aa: CASSDTPAPNEQFF; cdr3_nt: TGTGCCAGCAGTGACACCCCAGCACCCAATGAGCAGTTCTTC
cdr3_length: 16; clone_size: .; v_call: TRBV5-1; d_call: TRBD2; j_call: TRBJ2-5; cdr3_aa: CASSFSGGGAEETQYF; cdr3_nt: TGCGCCAGCAGCTTCAGTGGCGGGGGGGCCGAAGAGACCCAGTACTTC
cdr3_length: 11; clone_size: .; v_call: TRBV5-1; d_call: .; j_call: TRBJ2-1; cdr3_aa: CASSLALPTDF; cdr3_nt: TGCGCCAGCAGCTTGGCCCTCCCGACCGATTTC
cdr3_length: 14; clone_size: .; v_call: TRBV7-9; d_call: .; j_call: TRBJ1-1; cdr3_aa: CASSLEVDRLRAFF; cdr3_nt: TGTGCCAGCAGCTTAGAAGTGGATCGGCTGAGAGCTTTCTTT
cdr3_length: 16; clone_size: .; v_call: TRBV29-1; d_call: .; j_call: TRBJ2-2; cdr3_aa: CSAGSAKNLNTGELFF; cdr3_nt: TGCAGCGCCGGGTCCGCAAAGAATTTGAACACCGGGGAGCTGTTTTTT
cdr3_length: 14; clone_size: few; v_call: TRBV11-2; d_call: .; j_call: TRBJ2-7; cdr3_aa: CASSLGSVTYEQYF; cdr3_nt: TGTGCCAGCAGCTTAGGGTCAGTTACCTACGAGCAGTACTTC
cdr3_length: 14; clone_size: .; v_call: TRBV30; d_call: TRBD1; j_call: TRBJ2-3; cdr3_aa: CAWSWDSSTDTQYF; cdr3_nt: TGTGCCTGGAGTTGGGACAGTAGCACAGATACGCAGTATTTT
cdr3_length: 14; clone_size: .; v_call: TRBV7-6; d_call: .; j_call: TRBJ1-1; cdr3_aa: CASSLVGLRGEAFF; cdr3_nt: TGTGCCAGCAGCTTAGTCGGATTAAGGGGTGAAGCTTTCTTT
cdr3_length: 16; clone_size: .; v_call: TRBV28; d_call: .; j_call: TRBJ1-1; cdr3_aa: CASSLLTVLMNTEAFF; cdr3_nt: TGTGCCAGCAGTTTACTGACAGTACTCATGAACACTGAAGCTTTCTTT
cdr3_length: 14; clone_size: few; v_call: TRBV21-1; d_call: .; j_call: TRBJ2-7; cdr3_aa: CASSDQDFAYEQYF; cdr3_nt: TGTGCCAGCAGCGACCAGGACTTTGCCTACGAGCAGTACTTC
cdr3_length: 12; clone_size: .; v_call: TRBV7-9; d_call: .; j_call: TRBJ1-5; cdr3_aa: CASSFGGEPQHF; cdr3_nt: TGTGCCAGCAGCTTCGGAGGAGAGCCCCAGCATTTT
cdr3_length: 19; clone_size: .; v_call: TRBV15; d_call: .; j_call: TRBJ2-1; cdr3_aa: CATSRDLRGGHSRYNEQFF; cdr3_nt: TGTGCCACCAGCAGAGATTTGAGGGGGGGCCATTCCCGCTACAATGAGCAGTTCTTC
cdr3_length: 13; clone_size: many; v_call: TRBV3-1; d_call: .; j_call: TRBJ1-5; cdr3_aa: CASSQSPNQPQHF; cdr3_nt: TGTGCCAGCAGCCAAAGTCCGAATCAGCCCCAGCATTTT
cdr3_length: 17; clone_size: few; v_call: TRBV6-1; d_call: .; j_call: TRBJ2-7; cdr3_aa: CASRIFWRVKGAYEQYF; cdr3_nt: TGTGCCAGCAGGATATTCTGGAGGGTAAAAGGAGCCTACGAGCAGTACTTC
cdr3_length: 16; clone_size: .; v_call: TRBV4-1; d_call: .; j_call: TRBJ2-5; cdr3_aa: CASSQETRLGQETQYF; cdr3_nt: TGCGCCAGCAGCCAAGAAACTAGGCTAGGGCAAGAGACCCAGTACTTC
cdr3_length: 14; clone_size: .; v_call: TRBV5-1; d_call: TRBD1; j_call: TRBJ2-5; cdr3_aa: CASSGGTGDETQYF; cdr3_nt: TGCGCCAGCAGCGGGGGAACAGGGGATGAGACCCAGTACTTC
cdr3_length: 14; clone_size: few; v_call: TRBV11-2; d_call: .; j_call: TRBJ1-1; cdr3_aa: CASSAGAMNTEAFF; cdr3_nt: TGTGCCAGCAGCGCCGGGGCAATGAACACTGAAGCTTTCTTT
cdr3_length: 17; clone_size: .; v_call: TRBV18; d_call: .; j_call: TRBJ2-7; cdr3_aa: CASSQNEPLGLVYEQYF; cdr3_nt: TGTGCCAGCTCACAAAACGAACCCCTTGGCCTCGTCTACGAGCAGTACTTC